These 2 T cell receptor beta chains originate from one sample sequenced in a study of T cell changes during pregnancy in multiple sclerosis. Libraries were prepared by immunoSEQ multiplex PCR; TCRdb keeps only in-frame clonotypes and omits some of them. The sample has roughly 90,000 clones, 85% to 95% seen once; the top ten hold around 2%. Source: peripheral blood, taken in the first trimester of pregnancy. These receptors came from a female donor in good health, enrolled as a control in a pregnancy study.

The rearrangement links TRBV10-3 to TRBJ1-1; TRBD1 might be the D (6 bases). CDR3 length: 13 amino acids. The V and J ends lost 0 bases and 10 bases respectively, with 12 bases between them. Germline CDR1 ENHRY, CDR2 SYGVKD. CDR3 loop: CAISESPGARAFF. The DNA for the CDR3 is TGTGCCATCAGTGAGTCGCCAGGGGCGAGAGCTTTCTTT.

V and J are TRBV9 and TRBJ2-7; 9 nucleotides line up with TRBD2. This CDR3 region has 16 residues. The V and J ends lost 0 bases and 9 bases, in that order; junction bases with no gene match: 13. CDR1 and CDR2 from the germline V gene are SGDLS and YYNGEE. CDR3 bases: TGTGCCAGCAGCGTAGGACCCCGACTAGCGGACGATCGGCAGTACTTC. This gives the protein CASSVGPRLADDRQYF.